The source of this TCR beta chain is a study of T cell changes during pregnancy in multiple sclerosis. Repertoires were generated with immunoSEQ multiplex PCR, while TCRdb's copy carries only in-frame clones and drops some. The table has about 45,000 clones, roughly nine tenths seen once. V lost 0 bases and J 0 bases, leaving 6 bases between the germline ends. CDR1 and CDR2 (germline): SGHRS, YFSETQ. The CDR3 is made up of 14 amino acids. The count of this clone is one. This specimen was CD4+ T cells from peripheral blood mononuclear cells, taken in the first trimester of pregnancy. This rearrangement joins TRBV5-1 to TRBJ2-5, with D tentatively TRBD2 (6 bases). The sequence was collected from a female donor with multiple sclerosis, enrolled in a pregnancy study. As DNA, the CDR3 is TGCGCCAGCAGCTTGGCGGGAGACCAAGAGACCCAGTACTTC. It specifies CASSLAGDQETQYF.